The clone carrying this T cell receptor beta chain came up a few times. Its target is not known. Germline V CDR1 and CDR2: SGHTA, FQGNSA. The length of the CDR3 is 16 residues. V lost 3 bases to trimming and J lost 0 bases; unmatched junction nucleotides: 4. Unique molecular identifiers were used to barcode this TCRbeta library. Each CDR3 protein gets one entry after TCRdb re-called the PCR reads with MiXCR. The profile covers 450,000 to 550,000 distinct CDR3 sequences, with over 10% appearing a single time and roughly 15% taken by the ten largest. This sample is drawn from a study of T-cell reconstitution after alpha-beta-depleted transplantation in children. Study-level findings and limits: Some patients' high day-60 TCRbeta diversity was attributed to recipient cells surviving conditioning. About two months after transplant, alpha-beta T cells reportedly came from several hundred expanded graft clones.

The sample consisted of PBMCs, mostly from graft donor cells, taken 180 days after TCRalphabeta/CD19-depleted stem cell transplant. V is TRBV7-2 and J is TRBJ2-2, with 7 bases fitting TRBD1. This TCR was recovered from a female patient between 2 and 15 years old who had a stem cell transplant for aplastic anemia, so the T cells may come from the graft donor. CDR3: CASSFAQGPNTGELFF. The CDR3 region has the DNA TGTGCCAGCAGCTTCGCACAGGGGCCGAACACCGGGGAGCTGTTTTTT.